This T cell receptor (beta chain) was profiled in a study of blood T cell repertoires in COVID-19. At the level of the study: The samples span acute and convalescent COVID-19 from the United States, Italy and Spain. The analysed material was cDNA or gDNA that came from T cells, B-cell-depleted T cells, or PBMCs.

Authors' methods: The authors estimated nucleated cell counts from reference gene primer amplification. Repertoires were generated with immunoSEQ multiplex PCR, while TCRdb's copy carries only in-frame clones and drops some. That table supplies the V and J calls and clone size; D and trimming were determined from the DNA. This table holds approximately 100,000 clones, 70% to 80% found once. The V segment lost 2 bases and the J segment 1 base; nucleotides outside the gene matches: 6. The CDR3 consists of 16 residues. In germline, CDR1 is SEHNR, CDR2 FQNEAQ (reference sequence). The TCR sequence derives from a man aged 65-85 years with active or convalescent COVID-19. The sample consisted of peripheral blood. The J gene is TRBJ2-3, the V gene TRBV7-9; 7 bases fit TRBD1. CDR3 amino acids: CASSLRLGQGTDTQYF. DNA of the CDR3: TGTGCCAGCAGCTTAAGACTCGGACAGGGCACAGATACGCAGTATTTT.